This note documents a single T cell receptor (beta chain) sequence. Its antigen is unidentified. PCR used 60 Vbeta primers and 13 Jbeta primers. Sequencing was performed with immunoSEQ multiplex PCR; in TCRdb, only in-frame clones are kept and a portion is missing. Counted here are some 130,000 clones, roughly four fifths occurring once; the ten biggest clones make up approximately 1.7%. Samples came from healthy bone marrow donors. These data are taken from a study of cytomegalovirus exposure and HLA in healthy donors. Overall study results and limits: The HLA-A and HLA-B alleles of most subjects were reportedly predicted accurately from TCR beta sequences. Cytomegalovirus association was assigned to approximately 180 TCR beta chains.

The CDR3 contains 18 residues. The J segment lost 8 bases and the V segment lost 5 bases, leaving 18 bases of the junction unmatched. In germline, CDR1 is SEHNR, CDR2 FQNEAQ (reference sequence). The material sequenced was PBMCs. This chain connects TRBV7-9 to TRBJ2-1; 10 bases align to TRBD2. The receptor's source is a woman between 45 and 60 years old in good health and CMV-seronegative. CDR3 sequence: CASSPKLPTSGVRDEQFF. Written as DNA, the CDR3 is TGTGCCAGCAGCCCCAAGCTCCCTACTAGCGGGGTCAGGGATGAGCAGTTCTTC.